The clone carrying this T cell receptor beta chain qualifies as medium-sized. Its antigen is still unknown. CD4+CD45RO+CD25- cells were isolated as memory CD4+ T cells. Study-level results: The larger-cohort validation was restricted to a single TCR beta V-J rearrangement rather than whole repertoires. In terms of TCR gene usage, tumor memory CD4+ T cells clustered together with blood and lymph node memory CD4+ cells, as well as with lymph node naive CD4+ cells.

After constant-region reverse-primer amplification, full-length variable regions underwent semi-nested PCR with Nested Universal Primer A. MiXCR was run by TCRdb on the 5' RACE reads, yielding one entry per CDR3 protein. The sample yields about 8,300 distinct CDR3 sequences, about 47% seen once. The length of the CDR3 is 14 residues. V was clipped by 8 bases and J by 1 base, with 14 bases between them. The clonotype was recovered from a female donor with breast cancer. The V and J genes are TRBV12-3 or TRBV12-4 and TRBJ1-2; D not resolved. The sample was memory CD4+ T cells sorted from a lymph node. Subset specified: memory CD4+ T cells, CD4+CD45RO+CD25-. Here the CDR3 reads CASGRLLNNYGYTF. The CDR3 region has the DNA TGTGCCAGCGGACGACTACTTAATAACTATGGCTACACCTTC.